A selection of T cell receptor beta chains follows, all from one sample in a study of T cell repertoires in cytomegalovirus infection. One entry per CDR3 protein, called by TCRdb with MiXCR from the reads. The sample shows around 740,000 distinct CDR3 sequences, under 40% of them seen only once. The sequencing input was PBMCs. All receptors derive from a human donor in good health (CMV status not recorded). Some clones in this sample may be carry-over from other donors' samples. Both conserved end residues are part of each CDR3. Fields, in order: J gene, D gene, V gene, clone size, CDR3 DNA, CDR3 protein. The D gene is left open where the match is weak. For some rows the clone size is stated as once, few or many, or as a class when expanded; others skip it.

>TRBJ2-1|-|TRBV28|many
TGTGCCAGTAGTTCAGGAGAGGATTCCTACAATGAGCAGTTCTTC
CASSSGEDSYNEQFF
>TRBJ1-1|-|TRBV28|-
TGTGCCAGCAGTCCCCGTTCCAGGGGTCCGATAAACACTGAAGCTTTCTTT
CASSPRSRGPINTEAFF
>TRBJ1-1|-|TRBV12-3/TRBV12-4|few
TGTGCCAGCAGTTTAAATTATAGAGCTTTCTTT
CASSLNYRAFF
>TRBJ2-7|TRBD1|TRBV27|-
TGTGCCAGCAGATTACCAGGGGGCACCAAAGACGAGCAGTACTTC
CASRLPGGTKDEQYF
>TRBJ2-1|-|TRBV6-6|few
TGTGCCAGCAGTTACTCGAGCAATGAGCAGTTCTTC
CASSYSSNEQFF
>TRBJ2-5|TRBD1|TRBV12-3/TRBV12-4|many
TGTGCCAGCAGCGGGACAGGGCAAGAGACCCAGTACTTC
CASSGTGQETQYF
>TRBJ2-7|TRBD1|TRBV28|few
TGTGCCAGCAGTTTATATCAACATTGGACAGGGTCCTACGAGCAGTACTTC
CASSLYQHWTGSYEQYF
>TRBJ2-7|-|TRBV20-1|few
TGCAGTGCTAGATTTCCACTAGTGAGCTCCTACGAGCAGTACTTC
CSARFPLVSSYEQYF
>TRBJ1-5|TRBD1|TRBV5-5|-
TGTGCCAGCAGCTTCTCCGGGACAGGGGGTCAGCCCCAGCATTTT
CASSFSGTGGQPQHF
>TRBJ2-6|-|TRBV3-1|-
TGTGCCAGCAGCCAAGAAGGAACCGGGGCCAACGTCCTGACTTTC
CASSQEGTGANVLTF
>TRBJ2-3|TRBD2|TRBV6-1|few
TGTGCCAGCAGGATCCTGAGACTAGCGGGAGGGACAGATACGCAGTATTTT
CASRILRLAGGTDTQYF
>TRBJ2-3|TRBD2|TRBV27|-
TGTGCCAGCAGATGGGACCCACTAGCGGGAAGTACAGATACGCAGTATTTT
CASRWDPLAGSTDTQYF
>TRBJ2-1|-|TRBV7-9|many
TGTGCCAGCTTCGGGGGACACAATGAGCAGTTCTTC
CASFGGHNEQFF
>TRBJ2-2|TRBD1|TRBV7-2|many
TGTGCCAGCAGCCGACGGGGACAGGGAGTGATCGGGGAGCTGTTTTTT
CASSRRGQGVIGELFF
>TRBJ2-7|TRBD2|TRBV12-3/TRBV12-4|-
TGTGCCAGCAGTATTTCCGGGACTAGCGGCGAGCAGTACTTC
CASSISGTSGEQYF
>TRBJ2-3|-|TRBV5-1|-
TGCGCCAGCAGCTGGGGGAGAGAAGGGATCACAGATACGCAGTATTTT
CASSWGREGITDTQYF
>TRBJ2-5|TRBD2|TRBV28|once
TGTGCCAGCAGTACCAGCGGGAGAGGGGAGACCCAGTCCTTC
CASSTSGRGETQSF
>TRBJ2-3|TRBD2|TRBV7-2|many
TGTGCCAGCAGCCCAAGGACTAGCGGCACAGATACGCAGTATTTT
CASSPRTSGTDTQYF
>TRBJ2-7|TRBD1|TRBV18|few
TGTGCCAGCTCACTGGACAGGGGGTCGAGCGAGCAGTACTTC
CASSLDRGSSEQYF
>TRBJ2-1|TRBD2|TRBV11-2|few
TGTGCCAGCAGCTTAGAGACTAGGCTAGCGGGACACAATGAGCAGTTCTTC
CASSLETRLAGHNEQFF
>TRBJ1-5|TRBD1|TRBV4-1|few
TGCGCCAGCAGCCAAGATTCAGGACAGGGCATTCAGCCCCAGCATTTT
CASSQDSGQGIQPQHF
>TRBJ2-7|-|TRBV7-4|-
TGTGCCAGCAGCTTAGAGGCAGGGCTCCTCTCCTACGAGCAGTACTTC
CASSLEAGLLSYEQYF